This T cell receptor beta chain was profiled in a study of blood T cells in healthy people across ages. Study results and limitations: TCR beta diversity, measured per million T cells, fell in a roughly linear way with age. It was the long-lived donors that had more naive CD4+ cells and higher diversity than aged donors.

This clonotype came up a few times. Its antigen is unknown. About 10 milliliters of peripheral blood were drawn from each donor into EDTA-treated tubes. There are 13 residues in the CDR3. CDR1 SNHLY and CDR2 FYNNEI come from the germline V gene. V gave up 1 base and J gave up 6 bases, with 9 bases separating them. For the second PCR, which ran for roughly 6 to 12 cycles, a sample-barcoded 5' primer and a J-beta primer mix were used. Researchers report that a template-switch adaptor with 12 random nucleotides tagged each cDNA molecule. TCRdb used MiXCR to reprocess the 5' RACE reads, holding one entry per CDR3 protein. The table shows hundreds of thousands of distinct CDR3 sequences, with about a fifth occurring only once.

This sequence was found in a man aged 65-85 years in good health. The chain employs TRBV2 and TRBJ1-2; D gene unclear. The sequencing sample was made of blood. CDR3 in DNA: TGTGCCAGCAGTGAAGAGATCACCAATGGCTACACCTTC. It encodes CASSEEITNGYTF. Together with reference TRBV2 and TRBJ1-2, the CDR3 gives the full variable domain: EPEVTQTPSHQVTQMGQEVILRCVPISNHLYFYWYRQILGQKVEFLVSFYNNEISEKSEIFDDQFSVERPDGSNFTLKIRSTKLEDSAMYFCASSEEITNGYTFGSGTRLTVV.